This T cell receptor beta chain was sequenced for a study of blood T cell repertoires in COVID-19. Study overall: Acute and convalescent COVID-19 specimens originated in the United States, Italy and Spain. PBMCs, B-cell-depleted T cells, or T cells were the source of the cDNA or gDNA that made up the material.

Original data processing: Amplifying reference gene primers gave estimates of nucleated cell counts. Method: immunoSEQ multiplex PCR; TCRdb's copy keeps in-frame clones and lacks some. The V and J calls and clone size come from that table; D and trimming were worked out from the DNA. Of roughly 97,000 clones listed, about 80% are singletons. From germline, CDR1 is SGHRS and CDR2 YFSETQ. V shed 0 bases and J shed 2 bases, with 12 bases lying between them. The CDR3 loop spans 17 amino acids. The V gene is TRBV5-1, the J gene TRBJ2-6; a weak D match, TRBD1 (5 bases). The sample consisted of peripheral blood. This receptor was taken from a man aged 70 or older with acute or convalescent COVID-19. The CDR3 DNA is TGCGCCAGCAGCTTGGATCCAGGGCAAGCTGGGGCCAACGTCCTGACTTTC. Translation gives CASSLDPGQAGANVLTF.